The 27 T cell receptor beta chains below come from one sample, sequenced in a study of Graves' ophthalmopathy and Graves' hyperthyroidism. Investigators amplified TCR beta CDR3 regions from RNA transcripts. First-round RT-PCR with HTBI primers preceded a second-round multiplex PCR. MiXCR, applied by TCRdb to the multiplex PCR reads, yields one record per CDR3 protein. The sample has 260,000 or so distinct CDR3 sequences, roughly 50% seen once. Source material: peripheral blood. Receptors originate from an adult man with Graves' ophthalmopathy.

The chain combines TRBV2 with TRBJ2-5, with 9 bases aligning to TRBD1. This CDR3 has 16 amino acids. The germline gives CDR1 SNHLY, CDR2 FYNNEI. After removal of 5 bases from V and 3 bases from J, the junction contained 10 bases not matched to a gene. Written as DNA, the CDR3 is TGTGCCAGCAGTTACCCCGCCGGGACAGGGAAAGAGACCCAGTACTTC. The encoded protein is CASSYPAGTGKETQYF.

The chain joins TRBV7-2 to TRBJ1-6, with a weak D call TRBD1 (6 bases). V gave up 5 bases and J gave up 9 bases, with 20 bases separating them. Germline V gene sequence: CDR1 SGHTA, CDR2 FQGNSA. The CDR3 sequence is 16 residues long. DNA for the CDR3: TGTGCCAGCAGCCGATACTCAGGGCAGGGGAGTTCACCCCTCCACTTT. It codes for CASSRYSGQGSSPLHF.

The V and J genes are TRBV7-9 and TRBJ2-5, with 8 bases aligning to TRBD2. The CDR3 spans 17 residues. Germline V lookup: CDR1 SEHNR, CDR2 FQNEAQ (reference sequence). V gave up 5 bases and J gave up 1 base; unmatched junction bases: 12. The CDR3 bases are TGTGCCAGCAGCCCTAGGCCCGCTGGACTAGCCCAAGAGACCCAGTACTTC. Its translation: CASSPRPAGLAQETQYF.

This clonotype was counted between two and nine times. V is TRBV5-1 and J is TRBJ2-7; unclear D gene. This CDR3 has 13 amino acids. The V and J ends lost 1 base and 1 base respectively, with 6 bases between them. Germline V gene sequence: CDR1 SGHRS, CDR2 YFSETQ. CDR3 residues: CASSLSTSYEQYF. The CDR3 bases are TGCGCCAGCAGCTTGAGCACATCCTACGAGCAGTACTTC.

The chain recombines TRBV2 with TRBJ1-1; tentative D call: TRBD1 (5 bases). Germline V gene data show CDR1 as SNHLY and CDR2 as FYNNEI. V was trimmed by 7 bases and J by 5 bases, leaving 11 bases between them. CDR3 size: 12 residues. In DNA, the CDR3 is TGTGCCAGCACAGCGACAGAGACTGAAGCTTTCTTT. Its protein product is CASTATETEAFF.

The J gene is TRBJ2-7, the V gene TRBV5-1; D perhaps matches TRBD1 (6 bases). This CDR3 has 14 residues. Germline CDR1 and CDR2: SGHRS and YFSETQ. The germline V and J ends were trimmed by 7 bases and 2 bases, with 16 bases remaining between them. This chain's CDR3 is CASGRDMGTYEQYF. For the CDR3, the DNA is TGCGCCAGCGGCCGGGACATGGGCACCTACGAGCAGTACTTC. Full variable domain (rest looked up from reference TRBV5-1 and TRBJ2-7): KAGVTQTPRYLIKTRGQQVTLSCSPISGHRSVSWYQQTPGQGLQFLFEYFSETQRNKGNFPGRFSGRQFSNSRSEMNVSTLELGDSALYLCASGRDMGTYEQYFGPGTRLTVT.

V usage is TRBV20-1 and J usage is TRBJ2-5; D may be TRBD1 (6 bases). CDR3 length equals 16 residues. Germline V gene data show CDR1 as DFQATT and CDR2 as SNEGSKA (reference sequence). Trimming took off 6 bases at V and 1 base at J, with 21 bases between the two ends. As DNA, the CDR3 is TGCAGTGCCGCCCCCACTATACAGGGCCTCCAAGAGACCCAGTACTTC. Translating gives CSAAPTIQGLQETQYF.

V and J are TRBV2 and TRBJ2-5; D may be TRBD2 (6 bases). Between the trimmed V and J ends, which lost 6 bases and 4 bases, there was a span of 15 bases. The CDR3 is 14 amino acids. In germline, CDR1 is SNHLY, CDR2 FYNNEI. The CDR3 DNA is TGTGCCAGCAGCGCTGACCGGAGGGCAGAGACCCAGTACTTC. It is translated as CASSADRRAETQYF.

CDR3 nucleotides: TGTGCCAGCAGTGTCGACGGGATTTCACCCCTCCACTTT. Amino acids: CASSVDGISPLHF. V usage is TRBV12-3 or TRBV12-4 and J usage is TRBJ1-6, with D unclear. Deletions cut 5 bases from V and 9 bases from J, with 11 bases between. The CDR3 length is 13 residues.

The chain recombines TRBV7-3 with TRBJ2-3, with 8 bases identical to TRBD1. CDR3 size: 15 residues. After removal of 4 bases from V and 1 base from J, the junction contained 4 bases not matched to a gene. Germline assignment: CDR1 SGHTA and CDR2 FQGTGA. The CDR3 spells CASSSQGVGTDTQYF. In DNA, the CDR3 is TGTGCCAGCAGCTCACAGGGGGTTGGCACAGATACGCAGTATTTT.

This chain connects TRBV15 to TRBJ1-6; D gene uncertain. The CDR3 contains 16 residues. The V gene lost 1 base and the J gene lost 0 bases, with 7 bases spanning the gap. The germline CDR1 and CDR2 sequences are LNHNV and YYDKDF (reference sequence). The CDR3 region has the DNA TGTGCCACCAGCAGAGGAGGGAGCTCCTATAATTCACCCCTCCACTTT. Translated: CATSRGGSSYNSPLHF.

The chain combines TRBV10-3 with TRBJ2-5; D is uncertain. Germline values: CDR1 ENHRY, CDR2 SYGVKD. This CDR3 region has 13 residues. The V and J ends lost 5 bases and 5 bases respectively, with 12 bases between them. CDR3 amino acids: CAISYAGWETQYF. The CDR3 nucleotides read TGTGCCATCAGTTACGCTGGGTGGGAGACCCAGTACTTC.

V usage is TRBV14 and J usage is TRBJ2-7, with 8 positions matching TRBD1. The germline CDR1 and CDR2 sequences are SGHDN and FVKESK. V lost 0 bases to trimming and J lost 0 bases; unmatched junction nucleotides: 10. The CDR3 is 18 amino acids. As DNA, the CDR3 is TGTGCCAGCAGCCAAGATCTCCTAAGACAGGGGCTCTCCTACGAGCAGTACTTC. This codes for CASSQDLLRQGLSYEQYF.

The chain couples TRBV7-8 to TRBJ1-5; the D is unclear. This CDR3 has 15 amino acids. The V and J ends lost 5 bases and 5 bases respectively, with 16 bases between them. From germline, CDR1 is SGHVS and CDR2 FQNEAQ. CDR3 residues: CASSKRWGSDQPQHF. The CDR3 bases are TGTGCCAGCAGCAAACGATGGGGTTCGGATCAGCCCCAGCATTTT.

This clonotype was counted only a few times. The CDR3 reads CASSARQAASSEQYF. CDR3 nucleotides: TGTGCCAGCAGCGCCCGACAGGCTGCAAGCTCCGAGCAGTACTTC. This sequence joins TRBV7-6 and TRBJ2-7, with TRBD1 as a possible D gene (6 bases). V was pared by 5 bases and J by 6 bases, with 20 bases between. Per the germline V gene, CDR1 is SGHVS and CDR2 is FNYEAQ. This CDR3 is built from 15 residues.

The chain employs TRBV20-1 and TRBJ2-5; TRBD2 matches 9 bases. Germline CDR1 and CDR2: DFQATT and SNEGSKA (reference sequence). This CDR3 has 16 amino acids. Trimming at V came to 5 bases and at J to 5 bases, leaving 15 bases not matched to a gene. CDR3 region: CSAPTSAGGWVETQYF. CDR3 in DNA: TGCAGTGCTCCCACGAGCGCGGGGGGGTGGGTGGAGACCCAGTACTTC.

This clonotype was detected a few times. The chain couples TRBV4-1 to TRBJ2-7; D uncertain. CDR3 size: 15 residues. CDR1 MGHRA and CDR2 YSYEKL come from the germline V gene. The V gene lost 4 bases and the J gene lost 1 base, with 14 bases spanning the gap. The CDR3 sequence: CASSLEIGRSYEQYF. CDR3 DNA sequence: TGCGCCAGCAGCCTAGAAATCGGACGGTCCTACGAGCAGTACTTC.

The chain's CDR3 is CASSAQSGEKLFF. In nucleotides, the CDR3 is TGTGCCAGCAGCGCCCAGAGTGGGGAAAAACTGTTTTTT. The rearrangement uses TRBV9 and TRBJ1-4; no firm D call. CDR1 SGDLS and CDR2 YYNGEE come from the germline V gene. The CDR3 totals 13 residues. The germline V and J ends were trimmed by 3 bases and 8 bases, with 11 bases remaining between them.

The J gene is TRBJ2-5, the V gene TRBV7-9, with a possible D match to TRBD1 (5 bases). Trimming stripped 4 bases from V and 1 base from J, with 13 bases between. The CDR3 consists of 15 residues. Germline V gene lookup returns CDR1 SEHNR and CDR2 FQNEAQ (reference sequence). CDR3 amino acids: CASSSATGVQETQYF. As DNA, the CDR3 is TGTGCCAGCAGCTCCGCTACAGGTGTCCAAGAGACCCAGTACTTC.

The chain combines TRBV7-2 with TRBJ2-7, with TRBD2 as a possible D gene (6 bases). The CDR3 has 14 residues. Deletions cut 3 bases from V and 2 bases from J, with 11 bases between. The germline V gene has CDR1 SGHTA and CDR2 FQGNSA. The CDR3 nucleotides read TGTGCCAGCAGCTTCAAGGCGGGGACCTACGAGCAGTACTTC. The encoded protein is CASSFKAGTYEQYF. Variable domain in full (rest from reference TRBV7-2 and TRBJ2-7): GAGVSQSPSNKVTEKGKDVELRCDPISGHTALYWYRQSLGQGLEFLIYFQGNSAPDKSGLPSDRFSAERTGGSVSTLTIQRTQQEDSAVYLCASSFKAGTYEQYFGPGTRLTVT.

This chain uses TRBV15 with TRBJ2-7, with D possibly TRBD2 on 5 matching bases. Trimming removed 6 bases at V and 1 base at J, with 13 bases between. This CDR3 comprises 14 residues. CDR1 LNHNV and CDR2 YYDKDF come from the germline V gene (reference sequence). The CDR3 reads CATRLDSSSYEQYF. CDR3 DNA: TGTGCCACCAGATTGGACTCAAGTTCCTACGAGCAGTACTTC.

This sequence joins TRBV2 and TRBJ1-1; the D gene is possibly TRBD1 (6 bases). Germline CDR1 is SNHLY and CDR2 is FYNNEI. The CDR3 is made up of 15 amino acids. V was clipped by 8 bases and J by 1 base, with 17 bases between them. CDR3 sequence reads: CASAEGGQTNTEAFF. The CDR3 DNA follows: TGTGCCAGCGCAGAAGGCGGACAGACGAACACTGAAGCTTTCTTT.

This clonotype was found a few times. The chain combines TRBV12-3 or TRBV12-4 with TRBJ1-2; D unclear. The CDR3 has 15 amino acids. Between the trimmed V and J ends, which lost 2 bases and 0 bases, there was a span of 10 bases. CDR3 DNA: TGTGCCAGCAGTTTACCGGGCCCCGCTAACTATGGCTACACCTTC. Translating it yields CASSLPGPANYGYTF.

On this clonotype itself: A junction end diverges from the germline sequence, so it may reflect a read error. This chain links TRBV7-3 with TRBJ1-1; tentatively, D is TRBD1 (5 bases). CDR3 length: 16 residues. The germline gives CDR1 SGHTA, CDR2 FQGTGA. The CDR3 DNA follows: TGCGCCAGCAGCCGGGGCTCAGGCTTCATGAACACTGAAGCTTTCTTT. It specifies CASSRGSGFMNTEAFF.

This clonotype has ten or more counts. The CDR3 DNA sequence: TGTGCCAGCAGTCAAGCAGGGGGACTGGAAGAGACCCAGTACTTC. Amino acid sequence: CASSQAGGLEETQYF. The gene calls are TRBV25-1 and TRBJ2-5, with a tentative D call TRBD1 (7 bases). Germline lookup yields CDR1 MGHDK and CDR2 SYGVNS. Trimming took 5 bases from V and 3 from J, leaving 16 bases between them. This CDR3 has 15 residues.

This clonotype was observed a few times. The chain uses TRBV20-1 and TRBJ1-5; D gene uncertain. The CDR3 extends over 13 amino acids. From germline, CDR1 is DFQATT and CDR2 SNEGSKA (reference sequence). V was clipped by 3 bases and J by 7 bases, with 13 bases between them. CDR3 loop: CSASQALEQPQHF. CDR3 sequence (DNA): TGCAGTGCTAGTCAGGCCCTCGAGCAGCCCCAGCATTTT.

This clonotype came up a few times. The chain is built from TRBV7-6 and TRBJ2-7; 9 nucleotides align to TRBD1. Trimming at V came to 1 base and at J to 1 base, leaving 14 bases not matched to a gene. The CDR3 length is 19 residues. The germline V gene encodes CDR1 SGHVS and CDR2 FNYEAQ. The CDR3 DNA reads TGTGCCAGCAGCTTAGAGGCTCGTGGGAGACAGGGGGGTTCCTACGAGCAGTACTTC. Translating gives CASSLEARGRQGGSYEQYF.